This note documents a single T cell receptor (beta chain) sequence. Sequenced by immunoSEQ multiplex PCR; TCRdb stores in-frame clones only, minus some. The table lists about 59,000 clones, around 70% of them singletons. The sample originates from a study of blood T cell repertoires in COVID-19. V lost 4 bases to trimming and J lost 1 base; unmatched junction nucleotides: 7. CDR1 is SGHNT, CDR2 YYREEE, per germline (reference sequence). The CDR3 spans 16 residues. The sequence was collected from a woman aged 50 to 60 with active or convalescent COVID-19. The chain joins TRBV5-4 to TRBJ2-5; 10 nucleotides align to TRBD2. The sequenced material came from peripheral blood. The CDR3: CASSPGLAAFQETQYF. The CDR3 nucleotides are TGTGCCAGCAGCCCTGGACTAGCGGCTTTCCAAGAGACCCAGTACTTC.